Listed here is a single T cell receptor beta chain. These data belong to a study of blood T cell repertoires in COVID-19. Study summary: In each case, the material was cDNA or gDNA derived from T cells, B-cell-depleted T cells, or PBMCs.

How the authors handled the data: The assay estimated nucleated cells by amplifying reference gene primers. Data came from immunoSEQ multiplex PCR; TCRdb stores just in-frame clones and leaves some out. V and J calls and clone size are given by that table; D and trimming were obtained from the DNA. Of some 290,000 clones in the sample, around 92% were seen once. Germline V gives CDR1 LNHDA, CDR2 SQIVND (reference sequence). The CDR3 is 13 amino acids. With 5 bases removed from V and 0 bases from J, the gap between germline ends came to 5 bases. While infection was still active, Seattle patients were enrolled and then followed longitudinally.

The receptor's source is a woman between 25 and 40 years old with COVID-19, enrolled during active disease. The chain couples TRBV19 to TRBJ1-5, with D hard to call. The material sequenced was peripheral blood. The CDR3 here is CASSWSSNQPQHF. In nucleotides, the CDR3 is TGTGCCAGTAGTTGGAGTAGCAATCAGCCCCAGCATTTT.